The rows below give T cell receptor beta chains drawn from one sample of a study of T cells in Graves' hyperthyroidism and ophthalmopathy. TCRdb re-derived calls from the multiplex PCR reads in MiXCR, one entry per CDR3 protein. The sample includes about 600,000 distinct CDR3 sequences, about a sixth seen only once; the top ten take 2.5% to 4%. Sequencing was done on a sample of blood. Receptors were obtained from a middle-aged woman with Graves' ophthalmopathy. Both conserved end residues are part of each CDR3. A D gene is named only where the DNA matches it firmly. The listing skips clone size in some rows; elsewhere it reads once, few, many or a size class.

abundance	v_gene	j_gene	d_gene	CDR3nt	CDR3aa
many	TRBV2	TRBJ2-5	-	TGTGCCAGCAGCCCCGGGAACCAAGAGACCCAGTACTTC	CASSPGNQETQYF
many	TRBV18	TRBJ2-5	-	TGTGCCAGCTCACCAAGGCATCAAGAGACCCAGTACTTC	CASSPRHQETQYF
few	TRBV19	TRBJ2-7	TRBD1	TGTGCCAGTAGTGGCGACAGGGGTTCAGGCAGCGAGCAGTACTTC	CASSGDRGSGSEQYF
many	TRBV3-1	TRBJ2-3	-	TGTGCCAGCAGCCAAGGCGCAGATACGCAGTATTTT	CASSQGADTQYF
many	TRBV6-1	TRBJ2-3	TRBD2	TGTGCCAGCAGCGCCCTGAGGAAGCGGGAGGGCCGTACAGATACGCAGTATTTT	CASSALRKREGRTDTQYF
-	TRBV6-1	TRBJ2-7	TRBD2	TGTGCCAGCCACTCTAGCGGGACCTACGAGCAGTACTTC	CASHSSGTYEQYF
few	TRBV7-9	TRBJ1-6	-	TGTGCCAGCAGCCGACGGTTAAATTCACCCCTCCACTTT	CASSRRLNSPLHF
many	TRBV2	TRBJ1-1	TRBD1	TGTGCCAGCACCCGACAGGGGAACACTGAAGCTTTCTTT	CASTRQGNTEAFF
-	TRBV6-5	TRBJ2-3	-	TGTGCCAGCAGTGCCCGGGGGACGAGGACAGATACGCAGTATTTT	CASSARGTRTDTQYF
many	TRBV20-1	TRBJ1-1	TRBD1	TGCAGTGCCCTCCGACAGGGAAGGTCGAACACTGAAGCTTTCTTT	CSALRQGRSNTEAFF
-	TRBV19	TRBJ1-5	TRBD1	TGTGCCAGTAAAAAGGACAGGGGGCAGGTGGGCAATCAGCCCCAGCATTTT	CASKKDRGQVGNQPQHF
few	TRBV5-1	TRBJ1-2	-	TGTGCCAGCAGCTTGGCCCTTGTGGATGGCTACACCTTC	CASSLALVDGYTF
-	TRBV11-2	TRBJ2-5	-	TGTGCCAGCAGCTTAGGAGGGGGTAACCAAGAGACCCAGTACTTC	CASSLGGGNQETQYF
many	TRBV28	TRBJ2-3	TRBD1	TGTGCCAGCAGTTCGACGACAGGGGCGAGGGGAGATACGCAGTATTTT	CASSSTTGARGDTQYF
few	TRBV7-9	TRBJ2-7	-	TGTGCCACCACTGAGGTAGGGGTCTCCTACGAGCAGTACTTC	CATTEVGVSYEQYF
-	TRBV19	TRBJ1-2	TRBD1	TGTGCCAGTAGTATTAGGGGACAGGGGGCCGGCTACACCTTC	CASSIRGQGAGYTF
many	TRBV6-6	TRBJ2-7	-	TGTGCCAGCAGTTACAGGGCAGACTACGAGCAGTACTTC	CASSYRADYEQYF
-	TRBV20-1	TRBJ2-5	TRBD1	TGCAGTGCGGAGAAGACAGGGTTCGCCGGGACCCAGTACTTC	CSAEKTGFAGTQYF
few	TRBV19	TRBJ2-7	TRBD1	TGTGCCAGTAGTGGACAGGGGACCGGAGACGAGCAGTACTTC	CASSGQGTGDEQYF
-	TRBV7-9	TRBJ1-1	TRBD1	TGTGCCACTCGTACAGGGGTAGGCACTGAAGCTTTCTTT	CATRTGVGTEAFF
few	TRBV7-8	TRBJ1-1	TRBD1	TGTGCCAGCTTCCCCCGGAGGGGGCGAAACACTGAAGCTTTCTTT	CASFPRRGRNTEAFF
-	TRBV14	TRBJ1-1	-	TGTGCCAGCAGCCAACTTGGGGCAAATGAAGCTTTCTTT	CASSQLGANEAFF
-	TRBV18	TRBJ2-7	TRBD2	TGTGCCAGCTCACCAGAAAGCGGGAGAGGCTACGAGCAGTACTTC	CASSPESGRGYEQYF
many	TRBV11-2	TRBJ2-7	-	TGTGCCAGCAGCTTCACTACAGGCCGCCTCTACGAGCAGTACTTC	CASSFTTGRLYEQYF
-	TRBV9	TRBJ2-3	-	TGTGCCAGCAGCGCCTTTGGGGCCCTACCTAGCACAGATACGCAGTATTTT	CASSAFGALPSTDTQYF
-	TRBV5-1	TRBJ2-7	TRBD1	TGCGCCAGCAGCTTGACAGGGGCCGGCGAGCAGTACTTC	CASSLTGAGEQYF
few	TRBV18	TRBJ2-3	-	TGTGCCAGCTCACCGGTTCTGGCAGCCACAGATACGCAGTATTTT	CASSPVLAATDTQYF
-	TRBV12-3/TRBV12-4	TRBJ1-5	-	TGTGCCAGCAGTTTGGGGGAATACCCCCAGCATTTT	CASSLGEYPQHF
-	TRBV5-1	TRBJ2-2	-	TGCGCCAGCACACAGGGAACCGGGGAGCTGTTTTTT	CASTQGTGELFF
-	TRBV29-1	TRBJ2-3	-	TGCAGCGCCCTTCAGACTACGGGCGCAGATACGCAGTATTTT	CSALQTTGADTQYF
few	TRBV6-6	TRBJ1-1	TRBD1	TGTGCCAGCAGTTACCCGACAGGGATTAACACTGAAGCTTTCTTT	CASSYPTGINTEAFF
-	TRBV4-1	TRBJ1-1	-	TGCGCCAGCAGCCAAGATCAATGGAACACTGAAGCTTTCTTT	CASSQDQWNTEAFF
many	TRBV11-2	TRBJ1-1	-	TGTGCCAGCAGCACAAGGACAGCCAACACTGAAGCTTTCTTT	CASSTRTANTEAFF
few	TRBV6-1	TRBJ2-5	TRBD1	TGTGCCAGCAGGGATCTCGGGACAGACCAAGAGACCCAGTACTTC	CASRDLGTDQETQYF
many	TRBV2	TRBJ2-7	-	TGTGCCAGCGCTCAAACCTACGAGCAGTACTTC	CASAQTYEQYF
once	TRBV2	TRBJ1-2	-	TGTGCCAGCAGTGTGCTAGGGGTCTATGGCTACACCTTC	CASSVLGVYGYTF
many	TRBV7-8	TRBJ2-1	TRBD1	TGTGCCAGCAGCTTAGCCAACAGGGGCAACGAGGGTGAGCAGTTCTTC	CASSLANRGNEGEQFF
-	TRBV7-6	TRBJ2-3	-	TGTGCCAGCAGCTTTGCACAGGGCACAGATACGCAGTATTTT	CASSFAQGTDTQYF
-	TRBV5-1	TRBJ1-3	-	TGCGCCAGCAGCCCGGACGGGGGAACTTCTGGAAACACCATATATTTT	CASSPDGGTSGNTIYF
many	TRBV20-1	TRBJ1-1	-	TGCAGTGCTAAAGACAGGACCGGATGGACTGAAGCTTTCTTT	CSAKDRTGWTEAFF
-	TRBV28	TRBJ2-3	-	TGTGCCAGCAGTTTATTGGGTCAGGGTTTAGATACGCAGTATTTT	CASSLLGQGLDTQYF
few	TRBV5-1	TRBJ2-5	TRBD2	TGCGCCAGCAGCTTAAGGCTAGCGGGGCCCAAAGAGACCCAGTACTTC	CASSLRLAGPKETQYF
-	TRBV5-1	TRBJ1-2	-	TGCGCCAGCAGCTTTTACACACAGCGGAACTATGGCTACACCTTC	CASSFYTQRNYGYTF
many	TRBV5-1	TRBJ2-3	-	TGCGCCAGCAGCTTGAGCACAAGCACAGATACGCAGTATTTT	CASSLSTSTDTQYF
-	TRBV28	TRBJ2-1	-	TGTGCCAGCAGTTTATTGGGGGGCGCGAGTCGGGGAGCGTCCTACAATGAGCAGTTCTTC	CASSLLGGASRGASYNEQFF
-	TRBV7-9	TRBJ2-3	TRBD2	TGTGCCAGCAGCCTTGCCGGGACTAGCGGGAGTTTAGATACGCAGTATTTT	CASSLAGTSGSLDTQYF
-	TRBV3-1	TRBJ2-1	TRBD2	TGTGCCAGCAGCCAGGGCGCGGGAGATCTCTACAATGAGCAGTTCTTC	CASSQGAGDLYNEQFF
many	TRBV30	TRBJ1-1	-	TGTGCCTGGAGCCTAGACTCACAGGGAAGAGCTTTCTTT	CAWSLDSQGRAFF
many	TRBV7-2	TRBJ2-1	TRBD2	TGTGCCAGCAGTTTAATAGCGGGGGGGCCTTACAATGAGCAGTTCTTC	CASSLIAGGPYNEQFF
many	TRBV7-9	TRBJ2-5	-	TGTGCCAGCAGCTTATCTATGGGGCCAGAGACCCAGTACTTC	CASSLSMGPETQYF
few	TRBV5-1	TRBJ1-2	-	TGCGCCAGCAGCCCGGGGACCACAGTGCCATTCGGCTACACCTTC	CASSPGTTVPFGYTF
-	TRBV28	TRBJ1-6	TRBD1	TGTGCCAGCAGTCTCGGACAGGGGCTTCGAGTCCTCCACTTT	CASSLGQGLRVLHF
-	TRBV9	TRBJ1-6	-	TGTGCCAGCAGCCCCCACTCGGGAGGGGTTAATTCACCCCTCCACTTT	CASSPHSGGVNSPLHF
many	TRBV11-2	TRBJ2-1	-	TGTGCCAGCAGCTTAGTTAAAGGCCTTGGTGAGCAGTTCTTC	CASSLVKGLGEQFF
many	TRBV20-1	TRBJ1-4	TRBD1	TGCAGTGCTAGACCGCCCCCAGGGGGACCTAATGAAAAACTGTTTTTT	CSARPPPGGPNEKLFF
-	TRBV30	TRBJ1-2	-	TGTGCCTGGAGTCTCGGATCTGGCGGCTACACCTTC	CAWSLGSGGYTF
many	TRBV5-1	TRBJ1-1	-	TGCGCCAGCAGCTTGCTGCTGGGTGGTGGGACTGAAGCTTTCTTT	CASSLLLGGGTEAFF